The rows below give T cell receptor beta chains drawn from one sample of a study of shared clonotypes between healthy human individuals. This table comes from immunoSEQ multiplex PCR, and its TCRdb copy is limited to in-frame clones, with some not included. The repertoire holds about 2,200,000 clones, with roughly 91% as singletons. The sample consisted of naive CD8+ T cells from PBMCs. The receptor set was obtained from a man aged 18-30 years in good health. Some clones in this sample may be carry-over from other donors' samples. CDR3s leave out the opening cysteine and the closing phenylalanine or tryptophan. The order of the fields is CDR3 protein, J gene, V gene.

CDR3: ASRGSEGAKAF
J: TRBJ1-1
V: TRBV7-9

CDR3: ASSPGPGLPRELF
J: TRBJ2-2
V: TRBV19

CDR3: ASSPPPGTAKNIQY
J: TRBJ2-4
V: TRBV7-9

CDR3: ASKFSASSYNEQF
J: TRBJ2-1
V: TRBV28

CDR3: ASSVRGNVETQY
J: TRBJ2-5
V: TRBV9

CDR3: AISDGDTFNYGYT
J: TRBJ1-2
V: TRBV10-3

CDR3: ASSTYSNQPQH
J: TRBJ1-5
V: TRBV10-2

CDR3: ASSLGDRVNTEAF
J: TRBJ1-1
V: TRBV7-9

CDR3: ASSRAGAAYEQY
J: TRBJ2-7
V: TRBV28

CDR3: ASSILSGLAIYEQY
J: TRBJ2-7
V: TRBV19

CDR3: ASSYSPQGEF
J: TRBJ2-1
V: TRBV6-5

CDR3: AISEEQAIFLYEQY
J: TRBJ2-7
V: TRBV10-3

CDR3: ASSPDSHTDTQY
J: TRBJ2-3
V: TRBV28